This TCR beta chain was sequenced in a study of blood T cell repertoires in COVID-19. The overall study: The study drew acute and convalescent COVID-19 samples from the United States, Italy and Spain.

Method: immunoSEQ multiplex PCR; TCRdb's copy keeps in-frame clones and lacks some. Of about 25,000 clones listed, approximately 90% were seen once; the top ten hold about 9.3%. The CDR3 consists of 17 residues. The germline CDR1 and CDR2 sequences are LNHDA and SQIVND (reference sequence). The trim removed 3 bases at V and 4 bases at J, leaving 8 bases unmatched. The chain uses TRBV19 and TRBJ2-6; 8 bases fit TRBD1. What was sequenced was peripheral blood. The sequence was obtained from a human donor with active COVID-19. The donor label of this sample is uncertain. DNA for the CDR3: TGTGCCAGTAGTATTAACCAGGGGGCGCGGGGGGCCAACGTCCTGACTTTC. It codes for CASSINQGARGANVLTF.